This TCR beta chain was observed in a study of lymphopenia after photon versus proton radiotherapy. The data were produced by immunoSEQ multiplex PCR, yet TCRdb's version contains in-frame clones alone and is incomplete. The profile shows some 26,000 clones, roughly four fifths of them singletons. This clone was detected once. Its target is not known. V lost 6 bases and J lost 4, with 13 bases in between. The CDR3 is made up of 14 amino acids. The germline V gene has CDR1 MNHEY and CDR2 SVGAGI. Study outcomes and limitations: Authors raise, but do not show, better survival with proton therapy. After the lymphocyte nadir, photon-treated repertoires showed oligoclonal expansion, especially of CD8+ Temra cells. Proton therapy kept repertoires fairly stable, unlike photons, which gained effector/memory cells.

The TCR sequence derives from a man aged 50 to 60 with gastric cancer. This specimen was peripheral blood, taken from a patient treated with photon-based radiotherapy. This chain connects TRBV6-5 to TRBJ2-1; D gene uncertain. Here the CDR3 reads CASRSSQAYNEQFF. CDR3 sequence (DNA): TGTGCCAGCAGGAGCTCCCAAGCTTACAATGAGCAGTTCTTC.